These T cell receptor beta chains were read from a single sample in a study of blood T cell repertoires in COVID-19. Profiled with immunoSEQ multiplex PCR; TCRdb holds only in-frame clones, not every one. The data show under 100,000 clones, with around 87% seen just once and about 1.2% held by the top ten. Material for sequencing was peripheral blood. The receptors here all came from a human donor in a cohort sampled during active COVID-19. CDR3s include the opening cysteine and the closing phenylalanine or tryptophan.

j_call: TRBJ2-7
v_call: TRBV3-1/TRBV3-2
cdr3_aa: CASSPGRETYEQYF

j_call: TRBJ2-7
v_call: TRBV11-2
cdr3_aa: CASSLSSSGRLYEQYF

j_call: TRBJ1-5
v_call: TRBV7-9
cdr3_aa: CASSQINQPQHF

j_call: TRBJ2-7
v_call: TRBV28
cdr3_aa: CACGSGQGAREQYF

j_call: TRBJ2-1
v_call: TRBV10-3
cdr3_aa: CAISRGGSSYNEQFF

j_call: TRBJ2-7
v_call: TRBV12-3/TRBV12-4
cdr3_aa: CASSPGTYEQYF

j_call: TRBJ2-7
v_call: TRBV7-2
cdr3_aa: CASSPLSGSIYEQYF

j_call: TRBJ1-1
v_call: TRBV20-1
cdr3_aa: CSASPQGLEDTEAFF

j_call: TRBJ2-7
v_call: TRBV27
cdr3_aa: CASGGQYDRGKAYEQYF

j_call: TRBJ1-6
v_call: TRBV6-5
cdr3_aa: CASSYSGQGNSPLHF

j_call: TRBJ2-7
v_call: TRBV19
cdr3_aa: CASSIDRGLSYEQYF

j_call: TRBJ2-7
v_call: TRBV27
cdr3_aa: CASNLASEQYF

j_call: TRBJ2-1
v_call: TRBV4-2
cdr3_aa: CASSQAGLAGYNEQFF

j_call: TRBJ2-1
v_call: TRBV7-9
cdr3_aa: CASSLAYEQFF

j_call: TRBJ1-2
v_call: TRBV11-2
cdr3_aa: CASSPPRHLALANYGYTF

j_call: TRBJ2-2
v_call: TRBV7-6
cdr3_aa: CASSIGTPGAGELFF

j_call: TRBJ1-1
v_call: TRBV30
cdr3_aa: CAWSGGLGYTEAFF

j_call: TRBJ2-1
v_call: TRBV7-3
cdr3_aa: CASSPLQGDSRPGGGEQFF

j_call: TRBJ2-3
v_call: TRBV6-5
cdr3_aa: CASSPSGDTQYF

j_call: TRBJ1-1
v_call: TRBV19
cdr3_aa: CASSMVGGGTEAFF

j_call: TRBJ2-7
v_call: TRBV28
cdr3_aa: CASTPGRVWYEQYF

j_call: TRBJ2-3
v_call: TRBV5-1
cdr3_aa: CASSLGASGVTDTQYF

j_call: TRBJ2-1
v_call: TRBV15
cdr3_aa: CATSRVLGGGSYNEQFF

j_call: TRBJ2-3
v_call: TRBV7-9
cdr3_aa: CASRGTGISTDTQYF

j_call: TRBJ2-3
v_call: TRBV5-1
cdr3_aa: CASSLGQVNTDTQYF

j_call: TRBJ2-3
v_call: TRBV28
cdr3_aa: CASSLYGTGSTDTQYF

j_call: TRBJ1-1
v_call: TRBV9
cdr3_aa: CASSPSPSTAFTVREAFF

j_call: TRBJ2-7
v_call: TRBV6-1
cdr3_aa: CASSEGTGGLYEQYF

j_call: TRBJ1-4
v_call: TRBV6-1
cdr3_aa: CASSEDGWGGKLFF

j_call: TRBJ2-1
v_call: TRBV5-4
cdr3_aa: CASSPGTSGTKQFF

j_call: TRBJ1-5
v_call: TRBV19
cdr3_aa: CASSIRGGNLDQPQHF

j_call: TRBJ2-2
v_call: TRBV28
cdr3_aa: CASRSGTVNGELFF

j_call: TRBJ2-1
v_call: TRBV27
cdr3_aa: CASNTPPGGRLFF

j_call: TRBJ1-2
v_call: TRBV7-2
cdr3_aa: CASSPGQGYGYTF

j_call: TRBJ2-3
v_call: TRBV27
cdr3_aa: CASHAGGKDTQYF

j_call: TRBJ1-2
v_call: TRBV25-1
cdr3_aa: CASSAELAMERGYTF

j_call: TRBJ2-1
v_call: TRBV6-2/TRBV6-3
cdr3_aa: CASSAPGRGDSEQFF

j_call: TRBJ2-7
v_call: TRBV27
cdr3_aa: CASSLSGTGAFYEQYF

j_call: TRBJ2-7
v_call: TRBV11-2
cdr3_aa: CASREDLSYEQYF

j_call: TRBJ1-1
v_call: TRBV6-5
cdr3_aa: CASSRTRGQIEAFF

j_call: TRBJ1-2
v_call: TRBV28
cdr3_aa: CASSPMKAGGAGGYTF

j_call: TRBJ2-3
v_call: TRBV6-5
cdr3_aa: CASRKSGASTDTQYF

j_call: TRBJ2-1
v_call: TRBV12-5
cdr3_aa: CASGSRLGYEQFF

j_call: TRBJ2-7
v_call: TRBV27
cdr3_aa: CASSLMGGQKTYEQYF

j_call: TRBJ1-5
v_call: TRBV6-5
cdr3_aa: CASSYSRQDNQPQHF

j_call: TRBJ1-3
v_call: TRBV7-9
cdr3_aa: CASSSTGSGNTIYF

j_call: TRBJ2-7
v_call: TRBV18
cdr3_aa: CASSPGPRERGEQYF

j_call: TRBJ1-4
v_call: TRBV27
cdr3_aa: CASSLAGGADEKLFF

j_call: TRBJ2-6
v_call: TRBV5-4
cdr3_aa: CASSFLQAGGPSGANVLTF

j_call: TRBJ1-1
v_call: TRBV27
cdr3_aa: CASTRRQGRPEAFF

j_call: TRBJ1-1
v_call: TRBV9
cdr3_aa: CASSVEGRRGNTEAFF